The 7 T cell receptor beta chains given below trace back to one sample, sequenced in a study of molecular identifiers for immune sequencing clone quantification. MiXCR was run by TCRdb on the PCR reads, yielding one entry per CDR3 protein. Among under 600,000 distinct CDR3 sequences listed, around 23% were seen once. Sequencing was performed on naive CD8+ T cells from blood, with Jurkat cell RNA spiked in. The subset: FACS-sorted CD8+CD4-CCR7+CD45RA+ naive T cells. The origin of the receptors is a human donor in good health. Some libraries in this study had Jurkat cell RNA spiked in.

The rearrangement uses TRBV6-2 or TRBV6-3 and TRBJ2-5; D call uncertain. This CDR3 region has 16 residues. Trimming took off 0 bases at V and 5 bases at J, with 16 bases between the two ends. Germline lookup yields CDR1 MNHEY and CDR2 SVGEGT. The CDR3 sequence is CASSYSTGRGRETQYF. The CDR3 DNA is TGTGCCAGCAGTTACTCGACTGGGCGAGGTCGGGAGACCCAGTACTTC.

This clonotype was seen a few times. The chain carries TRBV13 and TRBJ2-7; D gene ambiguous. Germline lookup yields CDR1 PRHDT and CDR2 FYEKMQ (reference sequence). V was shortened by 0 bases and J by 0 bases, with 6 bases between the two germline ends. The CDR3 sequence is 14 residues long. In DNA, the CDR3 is TGTGCCAGCAGCTTAGGGCGGAACTCCTACGAGCAGTACTTC. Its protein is CASSLGRNSYEQYF.

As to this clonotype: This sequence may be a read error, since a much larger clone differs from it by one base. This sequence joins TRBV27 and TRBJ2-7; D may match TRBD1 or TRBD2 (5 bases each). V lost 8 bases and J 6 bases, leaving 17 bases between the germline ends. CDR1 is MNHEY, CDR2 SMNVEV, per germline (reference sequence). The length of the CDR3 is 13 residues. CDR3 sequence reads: CASGTSWGGEQYF. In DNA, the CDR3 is TGTGCCAGCGGAACTAGTTGGGGCGGCGAGCAGTACTTC.

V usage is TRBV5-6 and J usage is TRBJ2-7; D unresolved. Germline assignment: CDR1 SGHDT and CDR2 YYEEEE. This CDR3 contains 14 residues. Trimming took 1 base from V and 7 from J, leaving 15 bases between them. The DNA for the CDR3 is TGTGCCAGCAGCTTGTGGCAAACCTCTGGGGAGCAGTACTTC. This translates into CASSLWQTSGEQYF.

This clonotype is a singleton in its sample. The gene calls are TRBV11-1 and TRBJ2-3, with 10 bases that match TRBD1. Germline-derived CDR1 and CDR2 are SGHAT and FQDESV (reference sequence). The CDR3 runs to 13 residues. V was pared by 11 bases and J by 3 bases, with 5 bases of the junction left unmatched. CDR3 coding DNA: TGTGCCGTCCAGGGACAGGGGACAGATACGCAGTATTTT. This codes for CAVQGQGTDTQYF.

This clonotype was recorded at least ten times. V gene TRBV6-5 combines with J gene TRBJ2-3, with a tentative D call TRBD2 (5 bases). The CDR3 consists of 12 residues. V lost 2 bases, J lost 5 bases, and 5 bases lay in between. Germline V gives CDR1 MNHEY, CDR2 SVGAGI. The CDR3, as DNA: TGTGCCAGCAGTTACGAGGGAGATACGCAGTATTTT. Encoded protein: CASSYEGDTQYF.

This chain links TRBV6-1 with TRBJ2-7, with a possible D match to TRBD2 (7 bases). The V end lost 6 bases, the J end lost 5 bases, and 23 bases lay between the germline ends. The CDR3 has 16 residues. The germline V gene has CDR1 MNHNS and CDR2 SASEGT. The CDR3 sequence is CASSPRVGGRGNEQYF. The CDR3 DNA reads TGTGCCAGCAGCCCGAGGGTCGGGGGGCGAGGCAACGAGCAGTACTTC.